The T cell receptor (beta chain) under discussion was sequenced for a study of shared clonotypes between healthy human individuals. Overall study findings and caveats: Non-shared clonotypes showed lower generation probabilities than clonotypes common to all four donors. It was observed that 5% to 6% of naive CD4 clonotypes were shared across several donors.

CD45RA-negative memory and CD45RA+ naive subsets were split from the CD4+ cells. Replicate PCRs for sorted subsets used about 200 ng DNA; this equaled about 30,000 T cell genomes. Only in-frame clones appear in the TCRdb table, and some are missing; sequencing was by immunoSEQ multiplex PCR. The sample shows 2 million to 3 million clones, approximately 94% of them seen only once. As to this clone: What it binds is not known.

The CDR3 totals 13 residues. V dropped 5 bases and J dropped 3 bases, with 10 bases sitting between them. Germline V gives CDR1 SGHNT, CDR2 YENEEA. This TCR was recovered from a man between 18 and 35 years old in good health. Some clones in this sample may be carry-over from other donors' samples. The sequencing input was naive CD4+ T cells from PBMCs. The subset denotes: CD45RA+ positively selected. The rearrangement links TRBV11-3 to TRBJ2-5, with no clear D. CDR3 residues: CASSPGGKETQYF. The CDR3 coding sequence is TGTGCCAGCAGCCCGGGTGGGAAAGAGACCCAGTACTTC.